The present T cell receptor (beta chain) was sequenced within a study of neoadjuvant nivolumab and ipilimumab in lung cancer. Study-level findings and limits: Only a small number of samples underwent TCR sequencing. Only two of four nivolumab-treated tumors gained richness and clonality by surgery. Blood richness before therapy tracked richness in tumors resected after neoadjuvant therapy. Only a single major-pathologic-response sample was available for clonality analysis.

V lost 10 bases and J 3 bases, leaving 10 bases between the germline ends. Germline CDR1 MNHEY, CDR2 SVGAGI. The CDR3 extends over 12 amino acids. Libraries were prepared by immunoSEQ multiplex PCR; TCRdb keeps only in-frame clonotypes and omits some of them. The sample lists fewer than 40,000 clones; just over 90% were seen once. Turning to this clone: What it binds is not known.

Sequencing used peripheral blood, obtained after neoadjuvant nivolumab, alone or with ipilimumab, at or shortly before surgery. V is TRBV6-5 and J is TRBJ2-1, with D possibly matching TRBD2 (5 bases). The TCR sequence derives from an adult with non-small cell lung cancer. The CDR3 protein is CATGVGYNEQFF. CDR3 DNA sequence: TGTGCCACCGGGGTAGGCTACAATGAGCAGTTCTTC.